The entry below gives a single T cell receptor beta chain sequence along with its context. Its antigen remains unknown. A junction end diverges from the germline sequence, so it may reflect a read error. This sample was included in a study of read filtering for tumor transcriptome and immune sequencing. Across the study: TCR-mapped reads were about 4 to 10.27 million with IR-seq versus roughly 75 to 1,300 with RNA-seq. General study points: RNA-seq captured clonotypes less deeply and reliably than IR-seq. This fraction held mixed bone marrow immune cells after CD138-negative sorting.

The CDR3 loop spans 14 amino acids. The germline V gene has CDR1 SGHAT and CDR2 FQNNGV. From roughly 400 ng of RNA, a library with molecular barcoded alpha/delta and beta/gamma adaptors was made. Using its own MiXCR run on the reads, TCRdb lists one record per CDR3 protein. The data hold approximately 93,000 distinct CDR3 sequences, with 20% to 25% observed a single time. The rearrangement joins TRBV11-2 to TRBJ2-1; 13 bases agree with TRBD2. This TCR derives from a donor older than 35 with multiple myeloma. The sequenced material came from a population of CD138-negative cells sorted from bone marrow. CDR3 sequence (DNA): TGTGCCAGCAGCCCGACTAGCGGGGGGAATGGGCAGTTCTTC. This translates into CASSPTSGGNGQFF.